What follows describes a single T cell receptor beta chain. Its antigen remains undetermined. The record has no base qualities; no much larger clone is one base away. Separate from the roughly 650-subject first cohort, the validation cohort of more than 90 subjects was the group to which the donors belonged. This sample stems from a study of cytomegalovirus exposure and HLA in healthy donors (dated by TCRdb to about 2017). About the study as a whole: According to a later analysis, one platform produced both the approximately 110 validation repertoires and the 550 to 800 repertoires of the first cohort. The study aimed to test whether cataloging public T cell receptors could reveal signatures of past pathogen exposure. Besides the first cohort of 550 to 750 subjects, a separate validation cohort made up of 120 different subjects was used. To predict cytomegalovirus infection status, the study brought together high-throughput TCR immunosequencing, statistical association of individual TCRs with disease status, and machine learning. Overall study results and their limits: The authors suggested that the approach could potentially be generalized to other disease states and immunological phenotypes. In the study, approximately 160 TCR beta chains were listed as associated with cytomegalovirus. The classifier was reported to diagnose cytomegalovirus status with high specificity and sensitivity in both the original and validation cohorts. In vitro tests confirmed that a few of the cytomegalovirus-associated TCR beta chains recognize cytomegalovirus antigens. Most TCR sequences were observed very rarely across donors, whereas some public TCRs were present in many individuals. In a later analysis, TCRs clustered in the first cohort were found to also tend to co-occur in the roughly 120 validation repertoires, with over 90% of cluster scores above 0. All 120 or so repertoires were used to score co-occurrence in the validation cohort in a later analysis, because that analysis had no HLA typing for the cohort.

Library preparation employed the immunoSEQ multiplex PCR assay. The published analysis was carried out like this. A statistical classification framework was built for diagnosing cytomegalovirus status from the catalog of TCR beta chain sequences. In its TCRdb copy, this immuneACCESS table keeps in-frame sequences only and misses some clones. Where compared with another copy, unresolved V genes explain less than half of these, and the others have no known cause. V, J and clone size are those of that table, while D and trimming were read from the DNA. Recorded for this sample are 120,000 or so clones; around 95% of them occurred a single time. Of the sample, approximately 1.5% falls within the top ten clones. Taken from cysteine to phenylalanine, the CDR3 has 15 residues. CDR3 DNA is the only sequence kept; it has 45 bases, read in frame from the first base. Looking up the germline V gene yields CDR1 SNHLY and CDR2 FYNNEI. Trimming takes 1 base from V and 2 bases from J, and the germline ends sit 10 bases apart.

This TCR was recovered from a man aged 18 to 29 in good health and CMV-seronegative. Recombination connected TRBV2 to TRBJ2-3, with the D segment identity uncertain. The sequenced sample consisted of PBMCs. For the CDR3, the sequence is CASSEGRLHTDTQYF. At the DNA level, the sequence is TGTGCCAGCAGTGAAGGGAGACTGCACACAGATACGCAGTATTTT.